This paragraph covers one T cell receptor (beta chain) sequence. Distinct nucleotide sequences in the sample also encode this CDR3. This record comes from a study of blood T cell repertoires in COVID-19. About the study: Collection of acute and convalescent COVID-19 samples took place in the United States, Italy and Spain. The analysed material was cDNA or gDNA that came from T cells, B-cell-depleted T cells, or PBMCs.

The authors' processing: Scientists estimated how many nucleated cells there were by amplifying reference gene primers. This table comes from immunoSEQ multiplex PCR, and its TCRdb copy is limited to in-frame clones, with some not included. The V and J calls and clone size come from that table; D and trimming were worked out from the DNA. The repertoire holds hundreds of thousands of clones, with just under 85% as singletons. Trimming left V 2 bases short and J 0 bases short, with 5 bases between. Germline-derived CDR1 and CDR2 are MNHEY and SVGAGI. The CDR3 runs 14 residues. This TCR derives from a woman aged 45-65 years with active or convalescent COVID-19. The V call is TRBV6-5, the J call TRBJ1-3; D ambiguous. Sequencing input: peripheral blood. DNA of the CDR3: TGTGCCAGCAGTTACGGGAGCTCTGGAAACACCATATATTTT. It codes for CASSYGSSGNTIYF.